This T cell receptor (beta chain) was retrieved from a study of regulatory T cells in long-lasting Graves disease (dated by TCRdb to the early 2020s). In the study overall: Newly diagnosed Graves' disease patients had taken antithyroid drugs for less than 3 months. This study used TCR sequencing and RNA sequencing of peripheral blood to compare persistent Graves' disease patients against newly diagnosed Graves' disease patients. The study was registered as a clinical trial and conducted in China. A total of about 33 samples underwent TCR sequencing, from about 13 patients with persistent Graves' disease and 20 or so patients with newly diagnosed Graves' disease.

The library was prepared using multiplex PCR. TCRdb shows the sequencer as Illumina HiSeq 4000. To build TCR beta libraries, CDR3 regions were amplified by Arm-PCR using iRepertoire HTBI primers. Gel purification was performed on PCR products prior to sequencing. On the authors' methods: A total of some 65 TRBV and under 15 TRBJ segments were identified across samples and were used for gene usage analysis of CDR3 amino acid clonotypes. Filtered high-quality paired reads were merged into contigs using COPE and FqMerger. BLAST was used to align contigs to IMGT TRBV, TRBD and TRBJ reference genes, and CDR3 was defined according to IMGT. Any clonotype with a frequency above 0.1% was classified as a highly expanded clone. Shannon entropy served as the measure of repertoire diversity, while the Gini coefficient captured V-J evenness. A clonotype was considered public if more than one individual shared it. The public sequencing data were trimmed at Q25 with fastp and processed into clonotypes with MiXCR by TCRdb, which kept only in-frame beta chains. Every CDR3 protein is listed once, alongside the most common genes and DNA of its rows. The V and J calls and clone size are TCRdb's, not the authors'. Counted in this sample were about 460,000 distinct CDR3 sequences; 13% to 15% of them appeared once. The ten biggest clones cover over 15% of the sample.

This clonotype was counted many times. What antigen it recognizes has not been identified. Base-call qualities are not available, and no considerably larger clone is one nucleotide away. Results and caveats for the whole study, not just this receptor: Peripheral blood alone was examined, since thyroid tissue, which constituted the primary lesion, could not be accessed. Persistent Graves' disease patients showed lower TCR Shannon entropy and fewer highly expanded clones than newly diagnosed patients, suggesting clonal expansion. Patients with persistent disease shared more public clonotypes (fewer than 3,000) than newly diagnosed patients did (about 970). As a limitation, the authors acknowledged that the small sample size may reduce accuracy. Sequencing and analysis were limited to the TCR beta chain.

The sample's time point, from its label and the paper: newly diagnosed GD, antithyroid drugs for less than 3 months. For both TCR sequencing and RNA sequencing, RNA was extracted from PBMCs using TRIzol. Graves' disease was diagnosed according to American Thyroid Association guidelines. Patients for the study were recruited at an endocrinology department in Xi'an, China. Each patient gave approximately 9 milliliters of peripheral blood, collected in an EDTA anticoagulant tube. Ficoll Paque Plus density gradient separation was used to isolate PBMCs, and no further T cell sorting was performed. An Agilent 2100 Bioanalyzer and agarose gel were used to check RNA quality, and a NanoDrop 2000 was used to measure RNA concentration. The data were also submitted as part of a second study, on T cells in Graves' hyperthyroidism and ophthalmopathy. The other study reports the following: Graves' hyperthyroidism was defined as stable when no progression to ophthalmopathy occurred over 18 months of follow-up. Hyperthyroidism patients were newly diagnosed, with disease duration under 2 months, and aged 18 to 65 years. Exclusion was applied to patients with uncontrolled infections, other autoimmune diseases, pregnancy or lactation. Diagnoses were based on clinical symptoms, serum thyroxine and TRAb, thyroid ultrasound and orbital computed tomography. The first round of RT-PCR for the TCR CDR3 was performed with the HTBI primer set and the Qiagen OneStep RT-PCR kit. Most expanded thyroid clonotypes (frequency above 0.001) were also found in blood, which suggests that blood repertoires may mirror thyroid immune responses. In cross-validation, a model built on a 13 V-J signature told ophthalmopathy apart from stable hyperthyroidism with 87.88% sensitivity and about 81% specificity, and in testing the same model reached 80%/75%. During validation, the model predicted progression to ophthalmopathy a median of about 6.3 months ahead of onset, with just under 71% sensitivity and 72% to 80% specificity. TCR V-J signatures able to tell the groups apart were searched for in a discovery cohort of some 97 patients, of whom 43 had Graves' ophthalmopathy and some 60 had stable Graves' hyperthyroidism. Prospective prediction of ophthalmopathy was tested in an independent validation cohort of approximately 19 hyperthyroidism patients and 17 patients who later progressed to ophthalmopathy. The 85 to 100 discovery patients were divided at random into training and test sets in a 7:3 ratio. In addition, the study compared T-cell repertoires in thyroid tissue and in blood from six Graves' hyperthyroidism patients. Once sampling was done, hyperthyroidism patients were given methimazole at a starting dose of 30 mg daily, whereas ophthalmopathy patients were given high-dose intravenous methylprednisolone. A second multiplex PCR round built the libraries, followed by size selection and purification. Libraries were sequenced paired-end with 100 bp reads on an Illumina HiSeq2000. SOAPnuke was used to process the raw data, removing reads that contained adapters or uncalled bases, had a mean Phred below 15, or lacked an exact match to the constant primer or identifier. High-quality paired reads were merged using COPE v1.2.5, and each unique nucleotide sequence was defined as a clonotype. Clonotypes were aligned to IMGT TRBV, TRBD and TRBJ reference segments using MiTCR v1.1. Analysis was restricted to V-J combinations with a frequency above 0.0001, which covered about 99% of repertoires. The TCS score was defined as F50 (clonal expansion) divided by E x V (chaos), with BLOSUM62-based TCRdist calculated between CDR3 peptides within each V-J. Welch's t-statistics and random forest reduced 500 to 650 V-J features to 10 to 15, which were used in a naive Bayes classifier (R e1071). No statistical method was used to fix the sample size in advance, and group allocation was not hidden from the investigators. The paper reports TCR Vbeta CDR3 sequencing of 130 to 150 peripheral blood samples: 40 or so ophthalmopathy, under 80 hyperthyroidism and approximately 17 progressor patients.

Sequenced material: peripheral blood mononuclear cells (PBMCs), taken at new diagnosis, from a patient treated with antithyroid drugs. The clonotype originates from a woman between 50 and 59 years old with Graves disease. Donor details come from another sample of the same person, matched by shared clones.

The CDR3 protein: CASSQEGTVYEQYF. The DNA reads TGTGCCAGCAGCCAAGAGGGGACAGTCTACGAGCAGTACTTC. This chain joins TRBV3-1 to TRBJ2-7; 7 central bases correspond to TRBD1. Including cysteine and phenylalanine, the CDR3 has 14 amino acids. Only the CDR3 portion is preserved as DNA: 42 bases, with reading frame beginning at the first base. From the germline V gene (reference sequence), CDR1 is LGHDT and CDR2 is YNNKEL. V loses 0 bases at its end and J loses 3 bases; junction bases beyond the gene matches: 2.